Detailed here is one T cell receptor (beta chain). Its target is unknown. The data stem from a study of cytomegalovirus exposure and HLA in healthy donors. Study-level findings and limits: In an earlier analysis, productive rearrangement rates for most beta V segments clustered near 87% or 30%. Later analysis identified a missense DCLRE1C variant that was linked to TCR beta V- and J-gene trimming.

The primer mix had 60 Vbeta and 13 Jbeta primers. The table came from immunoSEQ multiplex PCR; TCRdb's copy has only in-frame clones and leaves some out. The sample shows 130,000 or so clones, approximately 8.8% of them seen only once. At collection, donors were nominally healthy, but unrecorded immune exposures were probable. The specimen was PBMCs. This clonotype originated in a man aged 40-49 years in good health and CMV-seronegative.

Here the CDR3 DNA reads TGCGCCAGCAGCTTGGAGGGGACAGGGGGGGACGAGCAGTACTTC. It translates to CASSLEGTGGDEQYF. The chain recombines TRBV5-1 with TRBJ2-7, with 11 bases that match TRBD1. Germline V lookup: CDR1 SGHRS, CDR2 YFSETQ. The CDR3 spans 15 residues. V dropped 0 bases and J dropped 5; count of bases not matched to a gene: 4.